The clone carrying this T cell receptor beta chain was observed a single time. Antigen: not known. These data belong to a study of T cell responses to AZD1222 COVID-19 vaccine. Study-wide results and limits: Along spike, vaccine-associated CD4 TCRs were found throughout, with dominance at 160-218 and 743-854.

Some clones are missing from TCRdb's copy, which holds only in-frame ones; the method was immunoSEQ multiplex PCR. The sample shows more than 80,000 clones, 80% to 90% of them seen only once. Here the sequenced sample was peripheral blood, taken 28 days after the second AZD1222 dose. This clonotype originated in an adult who received the AZD1222 COVID-19 vaccine.

The CDR3, as DNA: TGCAGCGGCATTTCCGGGACCAACAATGAGCAGTTCTTC. Translating it yields CSGISGTNNEQFF. The chain uses TRBV29-1 and TRBJ2-1; D possibly matches TRBD1 or TRBD2 (5 bases each). The CDR3 extends over 13 amino acids. V was clipped by 7 bases and J by 5 bases, with 15 bases between them. Germline V gene data show CDR1 as SQVTM and CDR2 as ANQGSEA.